This T cell receptor beta chain derives from a study of control samples from healthy donors and cancer patients. The CDR3 covers 14 residues. V shed 4 bases and J shed 0 bases, with 11 bases lying between them. The germline gives CDR1 SGHRS, CDR2 YFSETQ. Here immunoSEQ multiplex PCR was the method, and the copy in TCRdb shows in-frame clones only, minus some. The data contain around 49,000 clones, 89% of them singletons. The sequence was obtained from a man aged 40-55 years with colorectal cancer. The chain uses TRBV5-1 and TRBJ2-7; TRBD2 might be the D (6 bases). The sequencing input was PBMCs. This CDR3 reads CASSPQTSSYEQYF. Here the CDR3 DNA reads TGCGCCAGCAGCCCGCAGACTAGCTCCTACGAGCAGTACTTC.